Below, 8 T cell receptor beta chains from the same sample are listed, as sequenced in a study of metastatic and nonmetastatic thyroid tumors (TCRdb year 2020). No patient had received any treatment before thyroid surgery. Library preparation employed PCR. Instrument used: Illumina HiSeq 4000. TCRdb trimmed public reads at Q25 via fastp, called clones via MiXCR and kept in-frame beta chains. The sample contains around 20,000 clones, 27% of them found a single time. The biggest ten clones account for approximately 6.1% of the sample. The sequenced sample consisted of blood. The receptors were gathered from a female donor with papillary thyroid cancer or a benign thyroid nodule (not recorded which). Some clones in this sample may be carry-over from other donors' samples.

The sample holds many counts of this clone. The rearrangement joins TRBV19 to TRBJ1-3; the match to TRBD1 covers 8 bases. Per germline, CDR1 LNHDA and CDR2 SQIVND (reference sequence). V lost 4 bases to trimming and J lost 3 bases; unmatched junction nucleotides: 11. CDR3 length: 17 amino acids. The DNA of the CDR3 is TGTGCCAGTAGTAATCCGGGACAGGTTAGAGATGGAAACACCATATATTTT. This gives the protein CASSNPGQVRDGNTIYF.

This clone is medium-sized by share. The chain couples TRBV6-5 to TRBJ1-1; D perhaps matches TRBD1 (5 bases). This CDR3 has 12 amino acids. Germline-derived CDR1 and CDR2 are MNHEY and SVGAGI. Between the trimmed V and J ends, which lost 2 bases and 6 bases, there was a span of 7 bases. The CDR3 sequence is CASSYGGPEAFF. In DNA, the CDR3 is TGTGCCAGCAGTTACGGGGGACCTGAAGCTTTCTTT.

This chain joins TRBV5-1 and TRBJ2-1, with D unclear. CDR3 size: 12 residues. V was shortened by 5 bases and J by 4 bases, with 7 bases between the two germline ends. Germline V gene data show CDR1 as SGHRS and CDR2 as YFSETQ. This CDR3 reads CASSHSYNEQFF. CDR3 in DNA: TGCGCCAGCAGTCACAGTTACAATGAGCAGTTCTTC.

This clone qualifies as medium-sized (0.01 to 0.1%). The chain carries TRBV12-5 and TRBJ2-7; D may be TRBD1 (6 bases). The CDR3 sequence is 12 residues long. Per the germline V gene, CDR1 is LGHNT and CDR2 is FRNRAP. Trimming left V 6 bases short and J 3 bases short, with 9 bases between. CDR3 DNA sequence: TGTGCTAGTGGGGTACAGGGCTACGAGCAGTACTTC. It is translated as CASGVQGYEQYF.

This clone appeared many times. J is TRBJ2-7 and V is TRBV20-1; 15 bases agree with TRBD2. This CDR3 is built from 15 residues. Per germline, CDR1 DFQATT and CDR2 SNEGSKA (reference sequence). Trimming at V came to 5 bases and at J to 2 bases, leaving 4 bases not matched to a gene. The CDR3 reads CSALWTSGRAYEQYF. CDR3 sequence (DNA): TGCAGTGCTCTTTGGACTAGCGGGAGGGCCTACGAGCAGTACTTC.

This clone was counted many times. The chain is built from TRBV2 and TRBJ2-5; 8 bases map to TRBD1. The junction had 8 bases not matched to a gene; V was cut back by 7 bases and J by 1 base. This CDR3 comprises 15 residues. Germline CDR1 and CDR2: SNHLY and FYNNEI. The CDR3 is CASMRQGTPQETQYF. The CDR3 DNA reads TGTGCCAGCATGAGACAGGGGACTCCCCAAGAGACCCAGTACTTC.

This clone counts as medium-sized. The chain links TRBV6-2 or TRBV6-3 to TRBJ2-7; 8 bases fit TRBD1. The J segment lost 6 bases and the V segment lost 0 bases, leaving 7 bases of the junction unmatched. The CDR3 extends over 15 amino acids. Germline V gives CDR1 MNHEY, CDR2 SVGEGT. The CDR3 coding sequence is TGTGCCAGCAGTTACTCCGGGACAGGACCTAGCGAGCAGTACTTC. It is translated as CASSYSGTGPSEQYF.

This clone has at least ten counts. This chain links TRBV5-5 with TRBJ1-3; the D is unclear. This CDR3 is built from 14 residues. V lost 3 bases and J 2 bases, leaving 9 bases between the germline ends. Germline V gene sequence: CDR1 SGHKS, CDR2 YYEKEE (reference sequence). The CDR3 coding sequence is TGTGCCAGCAGCTCTTCCCTGACTGGAAACACCATATATTTT. Amino acid sequence: CASSSSLTGNTIYF.